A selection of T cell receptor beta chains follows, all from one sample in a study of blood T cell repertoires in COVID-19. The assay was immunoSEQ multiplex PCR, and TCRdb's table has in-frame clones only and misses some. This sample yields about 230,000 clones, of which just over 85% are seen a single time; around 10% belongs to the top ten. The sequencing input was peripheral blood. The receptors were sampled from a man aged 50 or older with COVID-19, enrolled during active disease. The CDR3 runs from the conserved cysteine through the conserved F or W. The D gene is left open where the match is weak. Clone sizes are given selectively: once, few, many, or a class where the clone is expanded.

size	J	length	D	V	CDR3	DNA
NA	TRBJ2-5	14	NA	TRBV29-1	CSVLGPRGRETQYF	TGCAGCGTTCTCGGACCCAGGGGGAGGGAGACCCAGTACTTC
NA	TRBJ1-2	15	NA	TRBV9	CASSVALSGDYGYTF	TGTGCCAGCAGCGTAGCTTTGAGCGGGGACTATGGCTACACCTTC
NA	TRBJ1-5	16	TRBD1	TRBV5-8	CASSTAGGYSNQPQHF	TGTGCCAGCAGCACCGCAGGGGGCTATAGCAATCAGCCCCAGCATTTT
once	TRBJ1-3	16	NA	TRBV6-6	CASSTSTGGMVNTIYF	NA
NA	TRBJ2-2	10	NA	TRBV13	CAIQAGELFF	TGTGCCATCCAGGCCGGGGAGCTGTTTTTT
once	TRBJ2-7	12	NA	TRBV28	CASTTGSFQQYF	TGTGCCAGCACCACAGGGTCTTTTCAGCAGTACTTC
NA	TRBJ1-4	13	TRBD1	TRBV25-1	CASKGQVNEKLFF	TGTGCCAGCAAGGGACAGGTTAATGAAAAACTGTTTTTT
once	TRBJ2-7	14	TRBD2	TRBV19	CASSIGTKTYEQYF	TGTGCCAGTAGTATCGGGACTAAAACCTACGAGCAGTACTTC
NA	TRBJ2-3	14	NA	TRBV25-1	CASSEYRGTDTQYF	TGTGCCAGCAGTGAATATAGGGGGACAGATACGCAGTATTTT
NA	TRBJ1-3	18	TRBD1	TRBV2	CASSERRTGPFSGNTIYF	TGTGCCAGCAGTGAAAGAAGGACAGGGCCCTTCTCTGGAAACACCATATATTTT
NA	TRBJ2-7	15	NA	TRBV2	CASSHIGGVDYEQYF	TGTGCCAGCAGCCACATAGGGGGGGTGGACTACGAGCAGTACTTC
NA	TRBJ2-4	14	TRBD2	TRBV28	CASSRRGGGNIQYF	TGTGCCAGCAGTCGGCGGGGGGGCGGAAACATTCAGTACTTC
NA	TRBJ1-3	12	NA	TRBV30	CASRGSGNTIYF	TGTGCCTCGCGGGGCTCTGGAAACACCATATATTTT
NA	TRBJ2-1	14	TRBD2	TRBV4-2	CASSQVATSMAQFF	TGTGCCAGCAGCCAAGTAGCGACTAGCATGGCGCAGTTCTTC
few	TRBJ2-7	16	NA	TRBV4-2	CASSQLRGHLIYEQYF	TGTGCCAGCAGCCAATTACGGGGACACTTGATTTACGAGCAGTACTTC
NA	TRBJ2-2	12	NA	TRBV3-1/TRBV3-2	CASSQSYGELFF	TGTGCCAGCAGCCAGAGCTACGGGGAGCTGTTTTTT
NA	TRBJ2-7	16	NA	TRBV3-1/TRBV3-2	CASSQLRWDKYYEQYF	TGTGCCAGCAGCCAACTAAGATGGGACAAATACTACGAGCAGTACTTC
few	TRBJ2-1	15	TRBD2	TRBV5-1	CASSSGLAGGPQQFF	TGCGCCAGCAGCTCGGGACTAGCGGGAGGGCCCCAGCAGTTCTTC
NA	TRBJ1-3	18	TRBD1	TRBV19	CASSTPQRGQGPGNTIYF	TGTGCCAGTAGTACCCCGCAACGTGGACAGGGTCCTGGAAACACCATATATTTT
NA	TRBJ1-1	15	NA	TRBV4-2	CASSQDEAAGTEAFF	TGTGCCAGCAGCCAAGATGAGGCGGCCGGCACTGAAGCTTTCTTT
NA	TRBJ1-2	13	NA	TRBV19	CASARQRNYGYTF	TGTGCCAGCGCCCGACAGAGGAACTATGGCTACACCTTC
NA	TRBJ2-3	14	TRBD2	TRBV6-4	CASESGICTDTQYF	TGTGCCAGCGAAAGCGGGATCTGCACAGATACGCAGTATTTT
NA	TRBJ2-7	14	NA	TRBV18	CASSPTGTAVEQYF	TGTGCCAGCTCACCGACAGGGACTGCGGTCGAGCAGTACTTC
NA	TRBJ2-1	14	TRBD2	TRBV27	CASSSGVVSREQFF	TGTGCCAGCAGTAGCGGGGTGGTTTCAAGAGAGCAGTTCTTC
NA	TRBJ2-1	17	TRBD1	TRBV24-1	CATSDPGGQGGYNEQFF	TGTGCCACCAGTGACCCAGGGGGCCAGGGCGGCTACAATGAGCAGTTCTTC
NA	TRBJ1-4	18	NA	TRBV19	CASSIGTGWPSGNEKLFF	TGTGCCAGTAGTATAGGTACAGGGTGGCCGTCTGGTAATGAAAAACTGTTTTTT
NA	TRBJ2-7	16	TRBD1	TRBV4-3	CASSRLTGQGAYEQYF	TGCGCCAGCAGCCGCCTGACGGGACAGGGTGCTTACGAGCAGTACTTC
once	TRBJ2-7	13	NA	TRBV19	CASRSTGTYEQYF	TGTGCCAGTAGATCGACAGGTACCTACGAGCAGTACTTC
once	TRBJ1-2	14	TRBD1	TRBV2	CASSQGQGWSGYTF	TGTGCCAGCAGCCAGGGACAGGGATGGAGCGGCTACACCTTC
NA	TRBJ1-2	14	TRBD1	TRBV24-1	CATSLQDRVYGYTF	TGTGCCACCAGTCTACAGGACAGGGTGTATGGCTACACCTTC
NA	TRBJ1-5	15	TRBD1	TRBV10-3	CAISDTDRGHQPQHF	TGTGCCATCAGTGATACGGACAGGGGGCATCAGCCCCAGCATTTT
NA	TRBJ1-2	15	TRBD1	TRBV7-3	CASSSGTDRAYGYTF	TGTGCCAGCAGCTCCGGGACGGACAGGGCCTATGGCTACACCTTC
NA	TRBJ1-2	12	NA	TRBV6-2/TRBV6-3	CASSRGDYGYTF	TGTGCCAGCAGTCGGGGAGACTATGGCTACACCTTC
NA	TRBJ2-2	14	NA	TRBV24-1	CATSDGLNTGELFF	TGTGCCACCAGTGATGGACTGAACACCGGGGAGCTGTTTTTT
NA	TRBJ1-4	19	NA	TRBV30	CAWSVGRIRGRATNEKLFF	TGTGCCTGGAGTGTAGGGCGGATCAGGGGACGAGCAACTAATGAAAAACTGTTTTTT
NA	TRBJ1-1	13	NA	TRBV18	CASGGLMEGEAFF	TGTGCCAGCGGTGGGCTAATGGAGGGTGAAGCTTTCTTT
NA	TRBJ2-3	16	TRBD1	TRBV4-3	CASSHEGQGYTDTQYF	TGCGCCAGCAGCCACGAGGGACAGGGGTACACAGATACGCAGTATTTT
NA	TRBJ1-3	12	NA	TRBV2	CASSEASGNRYF	TGTGCCAGCAGTGAAGCTTCGGGAAATAGATATTTT
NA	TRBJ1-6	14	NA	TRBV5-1	CASRGERGNSPLHF	TGCGCCAGCAGGGGTGAGCGTGGGAATTCACCCCTCCACTTT
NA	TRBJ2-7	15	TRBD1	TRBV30	CAWSVPRQGGDEQYF	TGTGCCTGGAGTGTACCCCGACAGGGGGGCGACGAGCAGTACTTC
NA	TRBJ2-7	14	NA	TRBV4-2	CASSHEDGDYEQYF	TGTGCCAGCAGCCATGAGGACGGGGACTACGAGCAGTACTTC
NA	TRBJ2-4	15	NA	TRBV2	CASSVESGAKNIQYF	TGTGCCAGCAGTGTGGAAAGCGGGGCCAAAAACATTCAGTACTTC
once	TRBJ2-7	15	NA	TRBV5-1	CASSSFSGTPYEQYF	TGCGCCAGCAGCTCTTTCTCCGGGACACCCTACGAGCAGTACTTC
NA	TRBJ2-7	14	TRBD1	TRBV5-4	CASSLGQGRYEQYF	TGTGCCAGCAGCTTGGGACAGGGGCGCTACGAGCAGTACTTC
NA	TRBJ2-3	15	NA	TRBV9	CASSVEESGLYTQYF	TGTGCCAGCAGCGTAGAAGAATCGGGGTTGTATACGCAGTATTTT
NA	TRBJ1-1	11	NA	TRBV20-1	CSARVLTEAFF	TGCAGTGCTAGAGTCCTTACTGAAGCTTTCTTT
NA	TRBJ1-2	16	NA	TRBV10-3	CAISPDPDSFLDGYTF	TGTGCCATCAGCCCAGACCCGGACAGTTTTTTGGATGGCTACACCTTC
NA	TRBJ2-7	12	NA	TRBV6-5	CASSADIYEQYF	TGTGCCAGCAGCGCGGACATCTACGAGCAGTACTTC
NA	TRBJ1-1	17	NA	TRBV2	CASSDRVRPPPNTEAFF	TGTGCCAGCAGTGACCGAGTCAGGCCCCCTCCGAACACTGAAGCTTTCTTT
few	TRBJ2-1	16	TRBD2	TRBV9	CASTRTFSGDYNEQFF	TGTGCCAGCACCAGAACCTTTAGCGGGGATTACAATGAGCAGTTCTTC
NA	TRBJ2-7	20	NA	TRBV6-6	CASSPKRPPWGLRTWDEQYF	TGTGCCAGCAGCCCCAAGCGACCCCCGTGGGGACTTCGGACGTGGGACGAGCAGTACTTC
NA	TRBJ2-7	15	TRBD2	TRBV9	CASSPFSGSGYEQYF	TGTGCCAGCAGCCCATTTAGCGGGAGTGGCTACGAGCAGTACTTC
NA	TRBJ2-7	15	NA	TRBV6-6	CASSPPNGWLREQYF	TGTGCCAGCAGTCCCCCGAACGGGTGGTTGCGGGAGCAGTACTTC
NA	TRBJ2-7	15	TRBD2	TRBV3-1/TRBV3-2	CASSPGTSVSYEQYF	TGTGCCAGCAGCCCCGGGACTAGCGTCTCCTACGAGCAGTACTTC
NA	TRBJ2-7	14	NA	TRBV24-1	CATSDHRSSYEQYF	TGTGCCACCAGTGATCACAGGAGCTCCTACGAGCAGTACTTC
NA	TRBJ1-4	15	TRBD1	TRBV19	CASSARPGGVEKLFF	TGTGCCAGTAGTGCTCGGCCAGGGGGCGTAGAAAAACTGTTTTTT
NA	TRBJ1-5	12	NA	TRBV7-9	CASSHSNQPQHF	TGTGCCAGCAGCCATAGTAATCAGCCCCAGCATTTT
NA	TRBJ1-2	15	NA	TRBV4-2	CASSQDLGDNYGYTF	TGTGCCAGCAGCCAAGATCTAGGGGATAACTATGGCTACACCTTC
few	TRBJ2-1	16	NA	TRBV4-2	CASSPLVALTGNEQFF	TGTGCCAGCAGCCCACTGGTCGCCCTCACAGGCAATGAGCAGTTCTTC